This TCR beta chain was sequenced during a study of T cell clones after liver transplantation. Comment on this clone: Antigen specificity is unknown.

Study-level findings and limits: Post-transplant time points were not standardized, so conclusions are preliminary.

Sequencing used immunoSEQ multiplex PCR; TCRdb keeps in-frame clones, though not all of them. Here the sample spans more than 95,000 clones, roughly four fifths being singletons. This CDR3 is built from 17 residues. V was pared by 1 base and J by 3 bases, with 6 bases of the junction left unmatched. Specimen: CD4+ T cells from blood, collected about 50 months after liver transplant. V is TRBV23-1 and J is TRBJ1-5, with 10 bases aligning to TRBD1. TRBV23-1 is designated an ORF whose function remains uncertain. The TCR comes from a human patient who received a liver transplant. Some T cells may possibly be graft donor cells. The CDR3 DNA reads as TGCGCCAGCAGTCAATGGCGGGGACAGGGGTTCAATCAGCCCCAGCATTTT. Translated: CASSQWRGQGFNQPQHF.